This record concerns one T cell receptor (beta chain) sequence. Antigen specificity is unknown. The germline V gene has CDR1 SGHTS and CDR2 YDEGEE. This CDR3 contains 18 residues. The trim removed 3 bases at V and 6 bases at J, leaving 17 bases unmatched. The record originates from a study of shared clonotypes between healthy human individuals. The overall study: Per-donor plates numbered three CD4 naive, three CD4 memory, two CD8 naive and one CD8 memory. General observations from the study: Naive subsets usually exceeded memory subsets in estimated richness.

A split of CD4+ cells into CD45RA+ naive and CD45RA-negative memory subsets was performed. The protocol was immunoSEQ multiplex PCR, while the TCRdb copy is restricted to in-frame clones and leaves out a portion. This sample has some 2,400,000 clones, with 90% to 97% found just once. Sequenced material: naive CD4+ T cells sorted from blood. Noted subset: CD45RA+ positively selected. The rearrangement links TRBV5-8 to TRBJ2-1; TRBD2 matches 8 bases. The TCR was taken from a man between 18 and 35 years old in good health. CDR3 bases: TGTGCCAGCAGCTGGACGGGAGGGCCTCGGGTCGGAATCAATGAGCAGTTCTTC. It yields the protein CASSWTGGPRVGINEQFF.